This TCR beta chain is drawn from a study of blood T cell repertoires in COVID-19. For the study at large: Donors in the United States, Italy and Spain gave samples during acute or convalescent COVID-19.

Germline-derived CDR1 and CDR2 are SNHLY and FYNNEI. This CDR3 spans 12 amino acids. Losses at the gene ends were 5 bases for V and 7 bases for J; bases not matched to a gene: 4. In regard to this clone: The same CDR3 can be traced to other DNA sequences in this sample.

Under the authors' procedure: It was from reference gene primer amplification that nucleated cell counts were estimated. Profiling relied on immunoSEQ multiplex PCR, and the TCRdb table lists in-frame clones only, not all of them. V, J and clone size are those of that table, while D and trimming were read from the DNA. The data contain over 55,000 clones, about 90% of them singletons. Sequences were obtained from peripheral blood. This chain joins TRBV2 and TRBJ1-2; 7 bases match TRBD1. The clonotype comes from a man aged 50 to 59 with active COVID-19. In nucleotides, the CDR3 is TGTGCCAGCAGTCTTCGACAGGGTGGCTACACCTTC. This sequence encodes CASSLRQGGYTF.